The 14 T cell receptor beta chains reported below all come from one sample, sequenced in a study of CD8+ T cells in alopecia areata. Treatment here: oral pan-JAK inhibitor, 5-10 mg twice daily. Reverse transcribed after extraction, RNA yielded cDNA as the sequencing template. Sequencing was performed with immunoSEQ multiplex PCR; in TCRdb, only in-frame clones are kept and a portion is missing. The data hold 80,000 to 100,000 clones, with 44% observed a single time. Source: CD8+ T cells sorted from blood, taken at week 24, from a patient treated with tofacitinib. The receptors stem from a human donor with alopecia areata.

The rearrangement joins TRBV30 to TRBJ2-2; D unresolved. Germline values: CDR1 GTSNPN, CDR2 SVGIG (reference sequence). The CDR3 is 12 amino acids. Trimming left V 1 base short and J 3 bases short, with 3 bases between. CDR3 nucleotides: TGTGCCTGGAGTGGGGACACCGGGGAGCTGTTTTTT. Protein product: CAWSGDTGELFF.

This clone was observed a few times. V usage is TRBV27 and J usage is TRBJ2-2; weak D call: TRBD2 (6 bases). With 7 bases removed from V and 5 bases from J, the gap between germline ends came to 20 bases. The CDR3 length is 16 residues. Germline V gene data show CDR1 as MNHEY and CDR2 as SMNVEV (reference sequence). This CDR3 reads CASTQWGSGYTGELFF. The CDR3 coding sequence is TGTGCCAGCACCCAGTGGGGTAGCGGCTATACCGGGGAGCTGTTTTTT.

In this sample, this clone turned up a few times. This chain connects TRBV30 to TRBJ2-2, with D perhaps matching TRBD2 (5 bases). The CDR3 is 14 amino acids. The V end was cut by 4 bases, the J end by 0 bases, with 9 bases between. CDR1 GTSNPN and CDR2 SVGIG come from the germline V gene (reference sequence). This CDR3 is CAWNNGANTGELFF. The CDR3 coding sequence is TGTGCCTGGAATAACGGGGCGAACACCGGGGAGCTGTTTTTT.

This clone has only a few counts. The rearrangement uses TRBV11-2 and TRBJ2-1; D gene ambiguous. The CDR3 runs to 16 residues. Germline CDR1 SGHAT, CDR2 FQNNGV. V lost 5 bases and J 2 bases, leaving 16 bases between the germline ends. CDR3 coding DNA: TGTGCCAGCAGCCCCCTCCGGGTGGGAACCTACAATGAGCAGTTCTTC. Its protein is CASSPLRVGTYNEQFF.

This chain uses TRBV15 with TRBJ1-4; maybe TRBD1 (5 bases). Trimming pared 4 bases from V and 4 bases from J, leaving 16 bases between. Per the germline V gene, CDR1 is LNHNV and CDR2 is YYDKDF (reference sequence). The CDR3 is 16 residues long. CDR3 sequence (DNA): TGTGCCACCAGCAAAACCGGAGGGACGGATAATGAAAAACTGTTTTTT. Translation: CATSKTGGTDNEKLFF.

The CDR3 DNA reads as TGCGCCAGCAGCCAAGAACGGTCAGGGGGCTCCTACGAGCAGTACTTC. It translates to CASSQERSGGSYEQYF. This sequence joins TRBV4-1 and TRBJ2-7; 7 bases map to TRBD1. V dropped 0 bases and J dropped 0; count of bases not matched to a gene: 5. The germline CDR1 and CDR2 sequences are MGHRA and YSYEKL. The CDR3 covers 16 residues.

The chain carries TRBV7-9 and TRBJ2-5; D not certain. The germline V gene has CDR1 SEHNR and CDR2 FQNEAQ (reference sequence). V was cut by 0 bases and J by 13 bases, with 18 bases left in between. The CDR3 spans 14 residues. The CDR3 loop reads CASSLAEDPKSRYF. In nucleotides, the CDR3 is TGTGCCAGCAGCTTAGCTGAGGATCCCAAGTCACGGTACTTC.

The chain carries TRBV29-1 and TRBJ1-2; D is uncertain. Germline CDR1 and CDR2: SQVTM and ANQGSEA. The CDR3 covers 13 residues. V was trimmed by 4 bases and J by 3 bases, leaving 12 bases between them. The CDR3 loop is CSVATGLDYGYTF. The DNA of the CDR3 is TGCAGCGTTGCAACTGGGCTTGACTATGGCTACACCTTC.

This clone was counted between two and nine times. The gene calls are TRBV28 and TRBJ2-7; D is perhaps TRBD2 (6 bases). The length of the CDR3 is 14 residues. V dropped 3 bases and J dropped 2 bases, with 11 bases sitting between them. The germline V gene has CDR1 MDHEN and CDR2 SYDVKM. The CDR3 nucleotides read TGTGCCAGCAGTTTCCTCGGGACTCCCTACGAGCAGTACTTC. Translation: CASSFLGTPYEQYF.

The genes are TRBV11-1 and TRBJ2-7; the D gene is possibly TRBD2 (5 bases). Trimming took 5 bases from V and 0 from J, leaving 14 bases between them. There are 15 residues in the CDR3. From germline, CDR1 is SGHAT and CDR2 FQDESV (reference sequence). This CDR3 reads CASSPYRGSSYEQYF. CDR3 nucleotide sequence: TGTGCCAGCAGCCCTTATCGGGGAAGCTCCTACGAGCAGTACTTC.

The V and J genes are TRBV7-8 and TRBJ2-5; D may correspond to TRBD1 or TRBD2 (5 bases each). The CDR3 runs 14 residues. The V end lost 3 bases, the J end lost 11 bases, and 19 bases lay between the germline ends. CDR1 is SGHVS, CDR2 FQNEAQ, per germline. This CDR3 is CASSFFVGVGEQYF. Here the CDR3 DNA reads TGTGCCAGCAGCTTCTTTGTGGGAGTAGGGGAGCAGTACTTC. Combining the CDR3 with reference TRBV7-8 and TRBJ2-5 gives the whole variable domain GAGVSQSPRYKVAKRGQDVALRCDPISGHVSLFWYQQALGQGPEFLTYFQNEAQLDKSGLPSDRFFAERPEGSVSTLKIQRTQQEDSAVYLCASSFFVGVGEQYFGPGTRLLVL.

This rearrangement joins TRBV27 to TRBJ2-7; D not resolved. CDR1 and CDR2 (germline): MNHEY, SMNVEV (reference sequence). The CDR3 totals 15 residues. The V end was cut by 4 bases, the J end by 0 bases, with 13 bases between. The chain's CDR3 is CASSSSTESSYEQYF. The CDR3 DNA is TGTGCCAGCAGTTCCTCGACTGAGAGCTCCTACGAGCAGTACTTC.

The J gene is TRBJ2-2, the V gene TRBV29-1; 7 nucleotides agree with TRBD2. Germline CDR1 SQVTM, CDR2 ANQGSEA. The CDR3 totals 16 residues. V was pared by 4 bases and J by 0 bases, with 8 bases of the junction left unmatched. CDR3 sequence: CSVAVLAVANTGELFF. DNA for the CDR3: TGCAGCGTTGCTGTTCTAGCGGTCGCGAACACCGGGGAGCTGTTTTTT.

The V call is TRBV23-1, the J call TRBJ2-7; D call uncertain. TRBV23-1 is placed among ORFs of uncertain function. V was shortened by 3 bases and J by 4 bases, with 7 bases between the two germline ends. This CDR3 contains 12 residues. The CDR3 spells CASSQTPYEQYF. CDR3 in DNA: TGCGCCAGCAGTCAGACCCCATACGAGCAGTACTTC.